This paragraph covers one TCR beta chain sequence. The antigen is unknown. This sample was taken from a study of naive and memory T cell subsets. Looked up from germline, CDR1 is MRHNA and CDR2 is SNTAGT. This CDR3 is 14 amino acids long. V was shortened by 5 bases and J by 9 bases, with 17 bases between the two germline ends. CD8 T cells were positively selected from what remained after CD4 positive selection. Two oligonucleotides, mixed equimolar, formed the beta constant-region primer covering TRBC1 and TRBC2. Ligated cDNA was amplified by four rounds of PCR with nested alpha and beta constant-region primers and SP2. TCRdb ran MiXCR on the UMI-ligation and nested PCR reads and lists one entry per CDR3 protein. Altogether approximately 85,000 distinct CDR3 sequences are present, more than 6.5% being singletons, with the ten largest covering around 1.6%. Broader study findings: Expression changes during T cell differentiation may affect RNA-based TCR counts.

This sequence joins TRBV6-4 and TRBJ2-1, with D perhaps given as TRBD1 or TRBD2 (6 bases each). The sample consisted of central memory CD4+ T cells from blood. The origin of this receptor is a human donor in good health. CDR3 amino acids: CASSTRGAVFEQFF. CDR3 DNA: TGTGCCAGCAGTACGAGGGGGGCGGTCTTTGAGCAGTTCTTC.